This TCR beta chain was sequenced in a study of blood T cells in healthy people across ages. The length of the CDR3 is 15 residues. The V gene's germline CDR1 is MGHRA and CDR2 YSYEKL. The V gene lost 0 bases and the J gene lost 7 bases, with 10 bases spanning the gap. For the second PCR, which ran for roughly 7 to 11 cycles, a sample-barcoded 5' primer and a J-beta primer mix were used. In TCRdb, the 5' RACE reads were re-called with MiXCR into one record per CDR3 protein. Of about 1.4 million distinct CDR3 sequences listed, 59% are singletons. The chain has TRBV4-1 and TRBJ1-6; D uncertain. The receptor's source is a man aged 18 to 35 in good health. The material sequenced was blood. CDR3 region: CASSQERSGNSPLHF. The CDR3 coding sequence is TGCGCCAGCAGCCAAGAACGGTCAGGCAATTCACCCCTCCACTTT.